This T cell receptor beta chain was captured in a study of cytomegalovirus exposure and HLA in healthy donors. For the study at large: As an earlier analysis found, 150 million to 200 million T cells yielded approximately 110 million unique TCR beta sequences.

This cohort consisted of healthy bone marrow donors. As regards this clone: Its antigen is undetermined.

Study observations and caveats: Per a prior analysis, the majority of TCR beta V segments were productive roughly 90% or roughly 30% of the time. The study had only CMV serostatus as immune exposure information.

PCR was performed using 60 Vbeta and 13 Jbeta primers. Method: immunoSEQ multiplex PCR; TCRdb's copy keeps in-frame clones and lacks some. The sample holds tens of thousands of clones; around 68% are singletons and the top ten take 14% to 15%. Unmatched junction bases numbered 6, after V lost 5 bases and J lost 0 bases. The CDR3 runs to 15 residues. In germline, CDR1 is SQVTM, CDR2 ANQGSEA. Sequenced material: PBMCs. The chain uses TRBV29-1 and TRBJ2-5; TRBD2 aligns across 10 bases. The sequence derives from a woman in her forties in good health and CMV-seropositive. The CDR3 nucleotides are TGCAGCGTTCAACCTAGCGGGAGACACCAAGAGACCCAGTACTTC. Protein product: CSVQPSGRHQETQYF.